This TCR beta chain appears in the sequencing data of a study of T cells in Graves' hyperthyroidism and ophthalmopathy. Study-wide results and caveats: Most thyroid clonotypes expanded above 0.001 appeared in blood too.

RNA transcripts gave rise to amplified TCR beta CDR3 regions. First-round RT-PCR targeting the TCR CDR3 was performed with the HTBI primer set. Each CDR3 protein gets one entry after TCRdb re-called the multiplex PCR reads with MiXCR. This sample has approximately 400,000 distinct CDR3 sequences, with approximately 19% found just once. This clonotype was counted ten times or more. As yet, its antigen is unknown. V lost 4 bases and J lost 6; bases outside the gene matches: 8. The CDR3 has 14 residues. The germline V gene encodes CDR1 MNHEY and CDR2 SVGEGT. Each patient was aged 18 to 65 and had newly diagnosed hyperthyroidism of under 2 months' duration.

The sequenced material came from blood. The receptor's source is a woman aged 18-29 years with Graves' hyperthyroidism. This chain connects TRBV6-2 or TRBV6-3 to TRBJ1-1, with TRBD1 identical over 7 bases. This chain's CDR3 is CASSSQGEISEAFF. CDR3 bases: TGTGCCAGCAGTTCTCAGGGGGAGATATCTGAAGCTTTCTTT.